This T cell receptor beta chain was recorded in a study of T cells in Graves' hyperthyroidism and ophthalmopathy. Trimming cost V 7 bases and J 2 bases, with 11 bases left between them. The V gene's germline CDR1 is ENHRY and CDR2 SYGVKD. CDR3 length equals 14 residues. Researchers took RNA transcripts and amplified the TCR beta CDR3 regions from them. Using the HTBI primer set, a first-round RT-PCR was run on the TCR CDR3. TCRdb itself ran the multiplex PCR reads through MiXCR, one entry per CDR3 protein. Seen here are hundreds of thousands of distinct CDR3 sequences, less than 25% observed once, and the top ten hold 34%. Only one count was recorded for this clonotype.

The rearrangement joins TRBV10-3 to TRBJ2-2; tentatively, D is TRBD1 or TRBD2 (5 bases each). The sequenced sample was blood. This sequence was found in a man aged 25-40 years with Graves' ophthalmopathy. DNA for the CDR3: TGTGCCATCACCAGGGACCGTAACACCGGGGAGCTGTTTTTT. Residues: CAITRDRNTGELFF.